This entry describes one T cell receptor beta chain. Its antigen is as yet unknown. TCRdb fed the 5' RACE reads into MiXCR, producing one record per CDR3 protein. The table includes tens of thousands of distinct CDR3 sequences, around a tenth detected once. The data stem from a study of early T cells in non-severe SARS-CoV-2 infection. Study-wide background: The study sequenced bulk RNA from unsorted whole blood, with chains unpaired. General observations from the study: Lookups in VDJdb leaned toward anti-spike CD8 responses and missed private and CD4 specificities.

Per the germline V gene, CDR1 is SGHDT and CDR2 is YYEEEE. V lost 0 bases and J lost 9; bases outside the gene matches: 3. The CDR3 has 13 residues. The sample was whole blood. The receptor's source is an adult who was a healthcare worker with PCR-confirmed SARS-CoV-2 infection or an uninfected control (not recorded which). The chain has TRBV5-6 and TRBJ2-1; TRBD2 agrees at 7 bases. The CDR3 coding sequence is TGTGCCAGCAGCTTGGAGGTAGCGGGTGAGCAGTTCTTC. The encoded protein is CASSLEVAGEQFF. Drawing the rest from reference TRBV5-6 and TRBJ2-1, the complete variable domain is DAGVTQSPTHLIKTRGQQVTLRCSPKSGHDTVSWYQQALGQGPQFIFQYYEEEERQRGNFPDRFSGHQFPNYSSELNVNALLLGDSALYLCASSLEVAGEQFFGPGTRLTVL.